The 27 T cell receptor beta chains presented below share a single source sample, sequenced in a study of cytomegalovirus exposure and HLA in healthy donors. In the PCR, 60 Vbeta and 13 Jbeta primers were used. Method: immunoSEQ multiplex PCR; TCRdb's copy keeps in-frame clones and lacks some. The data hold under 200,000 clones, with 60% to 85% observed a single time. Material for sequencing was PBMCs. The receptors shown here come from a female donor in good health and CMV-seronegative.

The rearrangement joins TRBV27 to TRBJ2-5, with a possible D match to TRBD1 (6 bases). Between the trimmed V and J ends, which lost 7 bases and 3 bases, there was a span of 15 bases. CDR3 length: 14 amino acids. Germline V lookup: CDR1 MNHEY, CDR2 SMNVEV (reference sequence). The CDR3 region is CASTRDIRKETQYF. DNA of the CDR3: TGTGCCAGCACAAGGGACATTCGCAAAGAGACCCAGTACTTC.

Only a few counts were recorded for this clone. DNA for the CDR3: TGTGCCAGCAGTGATATGGACAGGGAAGAGACCCAGTACTTC. This codes for CASSDMDREETQYF. This rearrangement joins TRBV6-1 to TRBJ2-5; TRBD1 agrees at 8 bases. Germline trimming cut 3 bases from V and 3 bases from J; bases unmatched to any gene: 3. The CDR3 has 14 residues. Germline CDR1 MNHNS, CDR2 SASEGT.

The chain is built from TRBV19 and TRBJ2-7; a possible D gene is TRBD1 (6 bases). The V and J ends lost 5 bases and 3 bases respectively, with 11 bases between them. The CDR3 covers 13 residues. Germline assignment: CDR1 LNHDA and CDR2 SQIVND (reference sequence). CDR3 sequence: CASSPRTVYEQYF. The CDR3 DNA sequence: TGTGCCAGTAGTCCACGGACAGTCTACGAGCAGTACTTC.

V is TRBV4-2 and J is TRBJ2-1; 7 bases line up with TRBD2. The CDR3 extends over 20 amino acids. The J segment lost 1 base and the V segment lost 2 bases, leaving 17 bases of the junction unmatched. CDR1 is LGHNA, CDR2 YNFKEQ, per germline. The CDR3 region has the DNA TGTGCCAGCAGCCAACTAACTTGGGCTAGCGGTACAATTTCCTACAATGAGCAGTTCTTC. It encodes CASSQLTWASGTISYNEQFF.

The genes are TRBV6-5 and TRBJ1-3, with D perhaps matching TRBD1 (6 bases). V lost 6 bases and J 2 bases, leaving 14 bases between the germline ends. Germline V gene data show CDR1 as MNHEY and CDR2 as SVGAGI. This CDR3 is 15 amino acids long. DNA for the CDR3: TGTGCCAGCAGCGCACAGGGTTCCCCTGGAAACACCATATATTTT. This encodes CASSAQGSPGNTIYF.

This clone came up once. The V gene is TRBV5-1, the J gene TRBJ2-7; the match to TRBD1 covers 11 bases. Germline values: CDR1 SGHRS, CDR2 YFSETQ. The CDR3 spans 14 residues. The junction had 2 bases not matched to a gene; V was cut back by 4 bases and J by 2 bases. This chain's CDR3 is CASSPGQGAYEQYF. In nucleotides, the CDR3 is TGCGCCAGCAGCCCGGGACAGGGGGCCTACGAGCAGTACTTC.

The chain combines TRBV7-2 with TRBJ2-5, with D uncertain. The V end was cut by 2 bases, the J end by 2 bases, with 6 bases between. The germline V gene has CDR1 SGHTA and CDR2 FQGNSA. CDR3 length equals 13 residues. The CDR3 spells CASSLNQQETQYF. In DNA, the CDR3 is TGTGCCAGCAGCTTAAACCAGCAAGAGACCCAGTACTTC.

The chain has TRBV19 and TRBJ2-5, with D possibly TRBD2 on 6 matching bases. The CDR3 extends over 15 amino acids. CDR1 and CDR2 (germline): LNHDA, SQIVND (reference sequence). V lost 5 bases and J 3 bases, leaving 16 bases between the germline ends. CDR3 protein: CASSPGWGEEETQYF. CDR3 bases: TGTGCCAGTAGTCCCGGTTGGGGGGAGGAAGAGACCCAGTACTTC.

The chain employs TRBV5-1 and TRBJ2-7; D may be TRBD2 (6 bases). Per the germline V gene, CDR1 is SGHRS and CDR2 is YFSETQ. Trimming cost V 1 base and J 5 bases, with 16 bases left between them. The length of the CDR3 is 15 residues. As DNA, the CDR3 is TGCGCCAGCAGCTTGAGGGAGGTGGAGAGTGACGAGCAGTACTTC. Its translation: CASSLREVESDEQYF. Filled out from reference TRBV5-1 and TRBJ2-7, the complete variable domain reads KAGVTQTPRYLIKTRGQQVTLSCSPISGHRSVSWYQQTPGQGLQFLFEYFSETQRNKGNFPGRFSGRQFSNSRSEMNVSTLELGDSALYLCASSLREVESDEQYFGPGTRLTVT.

CDR3 residues: CASSFGDSVNTEAFF. The CDR3 DNA reads TGTGCCAGCAGTTTTGGAGACAGTGTAAACACTGAAGCTTTCTTT. This chain uses TRBV28 with TRBJ1-1, with D possibly being TRBD1 (5 bases). The germline CDR1 and CDR2 sequences are MDHEN and SYDVKM. The CDR3 covers 15 residues. V dropped 3 bases and J dropped 2 bases, with 13 bases sitting between them.

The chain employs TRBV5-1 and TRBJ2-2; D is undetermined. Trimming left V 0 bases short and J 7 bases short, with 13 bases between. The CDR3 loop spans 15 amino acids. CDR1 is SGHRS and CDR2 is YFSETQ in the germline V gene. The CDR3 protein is CASSLVASGGGELFF. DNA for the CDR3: TGCGCCAGCAGCTTGGTAGCTTCCGGTGGCGGGGAGCTGTTTTTT.

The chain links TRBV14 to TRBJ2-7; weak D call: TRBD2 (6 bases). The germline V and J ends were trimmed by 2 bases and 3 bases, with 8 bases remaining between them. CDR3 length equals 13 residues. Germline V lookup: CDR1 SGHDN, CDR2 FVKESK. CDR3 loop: CASSQRGNYEQYF. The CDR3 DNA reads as TGTGCCAGCAGCCAACGGGGGAACTACGAGCAGTACTTC.

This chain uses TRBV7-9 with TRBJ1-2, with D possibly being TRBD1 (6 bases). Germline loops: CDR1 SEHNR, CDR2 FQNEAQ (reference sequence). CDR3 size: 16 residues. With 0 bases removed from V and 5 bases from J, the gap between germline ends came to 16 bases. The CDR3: CASSLALGGAYYGYTF. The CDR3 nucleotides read TGTGCCAGCAGCTTAGCGCTTGGGGGCGCTTATTATGGCTACACCTTC. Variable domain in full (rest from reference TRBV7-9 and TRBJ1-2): DTGVSQNPRHKITKRGQNVTFRCDPISEHNRLYWYRQTLGQGPEFLTYFQNEAQLEKSRLLSDRFSAERPKGSFSTLEIQRTEQGDSAMYLCASSLALGGAYYGYTFGSGTRLTVV.

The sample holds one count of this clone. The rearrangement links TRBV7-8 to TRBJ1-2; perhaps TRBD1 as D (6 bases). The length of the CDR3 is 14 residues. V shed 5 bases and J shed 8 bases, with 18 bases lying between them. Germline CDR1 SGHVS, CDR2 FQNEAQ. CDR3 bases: TGTGCCAGCAGCCTTTTAACAGGGATGAGGGGCTACACCTTC. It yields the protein CASSLLTGMRGYTF.

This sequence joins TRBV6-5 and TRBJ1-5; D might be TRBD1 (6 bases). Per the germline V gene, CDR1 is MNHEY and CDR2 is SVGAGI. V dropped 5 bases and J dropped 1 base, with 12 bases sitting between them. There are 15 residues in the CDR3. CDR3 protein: CASSRDRSSNQPQHF. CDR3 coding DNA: TGTGCCAGCAGTAGAGACAGGAGCAGCAATCAGCCCCAGCATTTT.

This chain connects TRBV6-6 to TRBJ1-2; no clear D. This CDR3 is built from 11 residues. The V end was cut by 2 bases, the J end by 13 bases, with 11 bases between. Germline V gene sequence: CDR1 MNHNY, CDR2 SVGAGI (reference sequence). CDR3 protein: CASSYPRDPTF. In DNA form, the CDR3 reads TGTGCCAGCAGTTACCCGAGAGATCCCACCTTC.

CDR3: CASSYSIGGRTDTQYF. DNA for the CDR3: TGTGCCAGCAGTTACTCGATCGGGGGTAGGACAGATACGCAGTATTTT. The chain links TRBV6-5 to TRBJ2-3, with D possibly TRBD2 on 6 matching bases. The CDR3 has 16 residues. Deletions cut 0 bases from V and 3 bases from J, with 13 bases between. Germline V lookup: CDR1 MNHEY, CDR2 SVGAGI.

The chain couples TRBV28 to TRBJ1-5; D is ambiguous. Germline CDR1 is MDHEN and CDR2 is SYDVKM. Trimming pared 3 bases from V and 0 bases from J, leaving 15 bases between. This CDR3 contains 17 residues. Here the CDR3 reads CASSLRWSTDSNQPQHF. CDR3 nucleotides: TGTGCCAGCAGTTTGCGGTGGTCAACCGATAGCAATCAGCCCCAGCATTTT.

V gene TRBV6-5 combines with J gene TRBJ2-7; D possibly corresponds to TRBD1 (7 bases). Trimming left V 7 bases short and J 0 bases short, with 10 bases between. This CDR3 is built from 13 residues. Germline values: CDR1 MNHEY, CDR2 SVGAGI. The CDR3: CASTGGPSYEQYF. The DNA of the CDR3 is TGTGCCAGCACAGGGGGGCCCTCCTACGAGCAGTACTTC.

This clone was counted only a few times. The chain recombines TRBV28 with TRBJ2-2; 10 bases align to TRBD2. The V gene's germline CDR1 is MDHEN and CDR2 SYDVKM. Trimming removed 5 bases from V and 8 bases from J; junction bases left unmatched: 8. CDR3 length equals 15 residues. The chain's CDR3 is CASSLSGRGSGELFF. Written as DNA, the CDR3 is TGTGCCAGCAGTCTGAGCGGGAGGGGATCTGGGGAGCTGTTTTTT.

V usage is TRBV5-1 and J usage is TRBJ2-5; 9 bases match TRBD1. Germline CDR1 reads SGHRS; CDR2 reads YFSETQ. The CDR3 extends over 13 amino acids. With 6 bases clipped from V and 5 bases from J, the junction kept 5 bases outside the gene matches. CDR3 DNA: TGCGCCAGCACCGACGGACAGGGGGAGACCCAGTACTTC. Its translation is CASTDGQGETQYF.

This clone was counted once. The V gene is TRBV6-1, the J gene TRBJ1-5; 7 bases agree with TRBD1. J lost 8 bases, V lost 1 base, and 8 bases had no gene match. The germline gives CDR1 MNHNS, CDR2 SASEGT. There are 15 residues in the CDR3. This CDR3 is CASSEDVQGWEPQHF. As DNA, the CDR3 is TGTGCCAGCAGTGAAGATGTACAGGGGTGGGAGCCCCAGCATTTT.

CDR3 DNA sequence: TGTGCCAGCTCACCAGGACTAGCGGCTGGCTACGAGCAGTACTTC. As protein: CASSPGLAAGYEQYF. The gene calls are TRBV18 and TRBJ2-7; 10 bases are a match to TRBD2. The V and J ends lost 2 bases and 3 bases, in that order; junction bases with no gene match: 4. This CDR3 region has 15 residues. The germline V gene encodes CDR1 KGHSH and CDR2 LQKENI.

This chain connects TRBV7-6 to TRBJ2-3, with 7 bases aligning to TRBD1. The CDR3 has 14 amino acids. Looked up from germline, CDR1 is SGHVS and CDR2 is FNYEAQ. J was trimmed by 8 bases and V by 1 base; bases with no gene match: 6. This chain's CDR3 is CASSLGGGEGTQYF. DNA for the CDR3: TGTGCCAGCAGCTTAGGAGGGGGCGAGGGTACGCAGTATTTT.

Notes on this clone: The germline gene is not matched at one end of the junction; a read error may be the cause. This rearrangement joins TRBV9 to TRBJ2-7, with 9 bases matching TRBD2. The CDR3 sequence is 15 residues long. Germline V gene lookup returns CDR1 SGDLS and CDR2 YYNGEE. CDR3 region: CASSVDPSGVGEQYF. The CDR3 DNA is TGCGCCAGCAGCGTAGATCCTAGCGGGGTTGGCGAGCAGTACTTC.

CDR3 sequence: CASSSGTSYEQYF. The CDR3 DNA reads as TGTGCCAGCAGCTCCGGGACTTCCTACGAGCAGTACTTC. This chain connects TRBV6-5 to TRBJ2-7, with D perhaps matching TRBD2 (6 bases). Trimming took off 6 bases at V and 1 base at J, with 10 bases between the two ends. The germline CDR1 and CDR2 sequences are MNHEY and SVGAGI. The CDR3 extends over 13 amino acids.

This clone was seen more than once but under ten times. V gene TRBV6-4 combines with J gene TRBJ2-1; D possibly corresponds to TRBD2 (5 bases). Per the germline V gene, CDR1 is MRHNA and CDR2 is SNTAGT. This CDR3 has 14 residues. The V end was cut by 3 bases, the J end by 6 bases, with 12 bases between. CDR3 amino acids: CASSEADSANEQFF. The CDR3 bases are TGTGCCAGCAGTGAGGCGGACTCGGCCAATGAGCAGTTCTTC.